One and the same sample provided the 14 T cell receptor beta chains below, sequenced in a study of blood T cell repertoires in COVID-19. Produced via immunoSEQ multiplex PCR; TCRdb's table is partial and in-frame only. This sample carries some 250,000 clones, roughly 80% of them seen once, and the ten largest clones take about 7.4%. The sequenced material came from peripheral blood. The receptors here all came from an elderly woman with acute or convalescent COVID-19.

The chain uses TRBV30 and TRBJ1-5; D perhaps matches TRBD1 (5 bases). The CDR3 totals 15 residues. Trimming shortened V by 1 base and J by 6 bases, and 16 bases separated the two germline ends. Germline CDR1 is GTSNPN and CDR2 is SVGIG (reference sequence). In nucleotides, the CDR3 is TGTGCCTGGAGTGGGCTGGGGCAGGGCGGTCAGCCCCAGCATTTT. Amino acid sequence: CAWSGLGQGGQPQHF.

This clone has just a few counts. The rearrangement links TRBV5-4 to TRBJ2-1; 7 bases align to TRBD2. This CDR3 is 15 amino acids long. V shed 4 bases and J 2 bases; nucleotides not matched to a gene: 6. Germline lookup yields CDR1 SGHNT and CDR2 YYREEE (reference sequence). CDR3 nucleotides: TGTGCCAGCAGCCGGGGGGAGTCGGCCTACAATGAGCAGTTCTTC. Translating it yields CASSRGESAYNEQFF.

This clone was found once. The chain is built from TRBV6-5 and TRBJ1-4, with TRBD1 identical over 7 bases. After removal of 2 bases from V and 8 bases from J, the junction contained 11 bases not matched to a gene. CDR1 is MNHEY, CDR2 SVGAGI, per germline. The CDR3 contains 16 residues. DNA of the CDR3: TGTGCCAGCAGTTACCATGGGACAGAGGGGAACGAAAAACTGTTTTTT. This codes for CASSYHGTEGNEKLFF.

The rearrangement links TRBV5-1 to TRBJ1-3; D uncertain. The CDR3 covers 16 residues. The germline CDR1 and CDR2 sequences are SGHRS and YFSETQ. V was trimmed by 4 bases and J by 0 bases, leaving 14 bases between them. The CDR3 here is CASSGGIFDSGNTIYF. CDR3 nucleotides: TGCGCCAGCAGCGGAGGGATCTTCGACTCTGGAAACACCATATATTTT.

This chain links TRBV20-1 with TRBJ2-5, with 10 bases identical to TRBD2. The germline gives CDR1 DFQATT, CDR2 SNEGSKA (reference sequence). V trimming: 5 bases; J trimming: 5 bases; junction bases outside the gene matches: 17. CDR3 size: 17 residues. CDR3 sequence: CSACGLFGGLAKETQYF. CDR3 nucleotides: TGCAGTGCTTGTGGGTTATTCGGGGGACTAGCGAAGGAGACCCAGTACTTC.

This chain links TRBV6-5 with TRBJ1-1, with 12 bases identical to TRBD1. The CDR3 contains 15 residues. Germline loops: CDR1 MNHEY, CDR2 SVGAGI. With 7 bases clipped from V and 11 bases from J, the junction kept 14 bases outside the gene matches. The CDR3 reads CASTYSTGQGAYAFF. CDR3 in DNA: TGTGCCAGCACCTATTCTACGGGACAGGGGGCTTATGCTTTCTTT.

This chain connects TRBV7-2 to TRBJ2-3; D unclear. Trimming took off 1 base at V and 9 bases at J, with 8 bases between the two ends. The V gene's germline CDR1 is SGHTA and CDR2 FQGNSA. The CDR3 covers 12 residues. The DNA of the CDR3 is TGTGCCAGCAGCTTAGATCTGGGCACGCAGTATTTT. It translates to CASSLDLGTQYF.

The rearrangement uses TRBV5-5 and TRBJ1-3; D not certain. The germline V gene encodes CDR1 SGHKS and CDR2 YYEKEE (reference sequence). The CDR3 is made up of 17 amino acids. The V end lost 4 bases, the J end lost 0 bases, and 17 bases lay between the germline ends. As DNA, the CDR3 is TGTGCCAGCAGCGTAGACCTAGACTCTCACTCTGGAAACACCATATATTTT. It codes for CASSVDLDSHSGNTIYF.

This clone was seen a handful of times. The chain links TRBV5-1 to TRBJ2-7; no clear D. The CDR3 length is 11 residues. Trimming removed 3 bases at V and 5 bases at J, with 6 bases between. Germline CDR1 reads SGHRS; CDR2 reads YFSETQ. This CDR3 is CASSSQDEQYF. The CDR3 DNA reads TGCGCCAGCAGCTCCCAGGACGAGCAGTACTTC.

For the CDR3, the DNA is TGCGCCAGCAGCTTGGGACAGGCGGGAGGTCAGCCCCAGCATTTT. Translated: CASSLGQAGGQPQHF. The rearrangement joins TRBV5-1 to TRBJ1-5; D perhaps matches TRBD1 (6 bases). This CDR3 has 15 residues. Per the germline V gene, CDR1 is SGHRS and CDR2 is YFSETQ. V was cut by 0 bases and J by 6 bases, with 13 bases left in between.

The chain links TRBV3-1 (or the pseudogene TRBV3-2) to TRBJ2-3; TRBD2 is a possible D gene (6 bases). V was cut by 4 bases and J by 0 bases, with 14 bases left in between. The germline V gene encodes CDR1 LGHDT and CDR2 YNNKEL (reference sequence). The CDR3 sequence is 16 residues long. Here the CDR3 reads CASSPGGRRSTDTQYF. DNA for the CDR3: TGTGCCAGCAGCCCCGGGGGTAGAAGAAGCACAGATACGCAGTATTTT.

The chain couples TRBV6-6 to TRBJ2-1; TRBD1 matches at 9 bases. V trimming: 11 bases; J trimming: 9 bases; junction bases outside the gene matches: 11. The CDR3 is 13 amino acids. From germline, CDR1 is MNHNY and CDR2 SVGAGI (reference sequence). The CDR3: CAGRQGGGSEQFF. For the CDR3, the DNA is TGTGCCGGAAGACAGGGGGGAGGGAGTGAGCAGTTCTTC.

This chain connects TRBV11-2 to TRBJ1-4; no reliable D call. The CDR3 sequence is 12 residues long. V was clipped by 8 bases and J by 8 bases, with 12 bases between them. Looked up from germline, CDR1 is SGHAT and CDR2 is FQNNGV. The CDR3 protein is CASASTWEKLFF. The CDR3 DNA follows: TGTGCCAGCGCCTCGACTTGGGAAAAACTGTTTTTT.

The table lists this clone with a count of one. The chain links TRBV19 to TRBJ1-2; D may be TRBD1 (6 bases). With 2 bases removed from V and 6 bases from J, the gap between germline ends came to 13 bases. The germline V gene has CDR1 LNHDA and CDR2 SQIVND (reference sequence). The CDR3 runs 14 residues. CDR3 sequence: CASSIPVGGNGYTF. CDR3 nucleotides: TGTGCCAGTAGTATACCGGTAGGGGGTAATGGCTACACCTTC. The entire variable domain, with the rest obtained from reference TRBV19 and TRBJ1-2, is as follows: DGGITQSPKYLFRKEGQNVTLSCEQNLNHDAMYWYRQDPGQGLRLIYYSQIVNDFQKGDIAEGYSVSREKKESFPLTVTSAQKNPTAFYLCASSIPVGGNGYTFGSGTRLTVV.